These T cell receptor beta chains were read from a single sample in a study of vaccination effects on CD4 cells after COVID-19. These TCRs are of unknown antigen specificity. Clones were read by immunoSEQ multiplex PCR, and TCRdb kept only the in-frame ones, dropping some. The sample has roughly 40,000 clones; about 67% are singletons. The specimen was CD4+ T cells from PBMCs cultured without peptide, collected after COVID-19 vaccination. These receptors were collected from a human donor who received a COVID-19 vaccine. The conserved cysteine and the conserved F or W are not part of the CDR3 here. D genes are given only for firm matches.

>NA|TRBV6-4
ASSGPNYGYT
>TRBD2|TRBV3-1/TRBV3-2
ASSHSGLARYTDTQY
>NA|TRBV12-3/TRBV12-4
ASSPRLYEQY
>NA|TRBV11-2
ASSLSGTNNQPQH
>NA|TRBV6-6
ASSPRGGSGYT
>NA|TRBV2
ASSDRRDGNSPLH
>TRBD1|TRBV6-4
ASSPEDRGRRGGYT
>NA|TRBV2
ASFMARRGEAF
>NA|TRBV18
ASSRGMRQLQETQY
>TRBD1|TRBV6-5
ASSRDRQETQY
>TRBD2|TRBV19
ASSMNGGSRYNEQF
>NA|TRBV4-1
ASSQGRTGQRGYT
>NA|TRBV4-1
ASSHVHPKSSGANVLT
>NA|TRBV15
ATSRDPGGYYEQY
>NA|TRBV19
ASERRKSTNEKLF
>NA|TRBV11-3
ASTDGNTDTQY
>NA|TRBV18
ASSPPSRREGNGYT
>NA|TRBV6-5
ASNFEKRSNQPQH
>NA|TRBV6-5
ASTPVAGNTIY
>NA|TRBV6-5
ASSNPETQY
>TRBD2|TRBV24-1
ATSSRLAGGGWNEQF
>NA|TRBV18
ASSPSGGRGRELF
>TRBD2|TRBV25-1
ASRRGEATYEQY
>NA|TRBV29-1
SSPTHESSGTDTQY
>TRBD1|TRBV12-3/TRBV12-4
ASRDRGVYTQY
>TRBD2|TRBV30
AWSRSGGSWSPLEQY
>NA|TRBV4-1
ASSQERGAGSNYGYT
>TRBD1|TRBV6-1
ASSDTGVGRRSQY
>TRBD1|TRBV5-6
ASSSGTAVVSEKLF
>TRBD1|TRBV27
ASSSQGEFYGYT
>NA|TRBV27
ASPLCAGENSPLH
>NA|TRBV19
ASSIVGRRSNQPQH
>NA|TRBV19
ASSIQGDGNTIY
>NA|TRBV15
ATSRVGVLGKNTGELF
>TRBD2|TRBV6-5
AISRAGDGYTQY
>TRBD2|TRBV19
ASSIEGGGAGVHRYEQY
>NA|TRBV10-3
AISAQQGSSGNTIY
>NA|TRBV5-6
ASLPGPDSYNEQF
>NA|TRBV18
ASSPGGGTMDTQY
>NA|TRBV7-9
ASSLGRNQETQY
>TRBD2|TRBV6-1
ASSENRGLAGGRSYNEQF
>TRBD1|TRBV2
ASRGQGPGAEQF
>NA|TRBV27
ASSRTVRLNTEAF
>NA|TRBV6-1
ASSEWARSEDTQY
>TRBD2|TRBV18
ASSPPALAVVTGELF
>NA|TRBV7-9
ASSLSSGMGEKLF
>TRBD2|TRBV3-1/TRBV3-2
ASSPTSGSTDTQY
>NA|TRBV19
ASSMAQSDTQY
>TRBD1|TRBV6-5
ASSYRTGFGYEQY
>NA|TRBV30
AWKVETSYEQY
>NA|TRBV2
ASSEAQVRDHGYT
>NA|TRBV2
ASSVRVSAF
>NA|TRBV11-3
ASSSNGDTGELF